The 2 T cell receptor beta chains below were found in one sample sequenced in a study of T-cell reconstitution after alpha-beta-depleted transplantation in children. It was with unique molecular identifiers that the TCRbeta library was prepared. One entry per CDR3 protein, called by TCRdb with MiXCR from the PCR reads. The table shows roughly 180,000 distinct CDR3 sequences, with roughly 15% occurring only once. Specimen: PBMCs from the stem cell graft donor, collected from the stem cell graft. The source of these receptors is a human donor who donated a stem cell graft to a child with acute lymphoblastic leukemia.

The rearrangement uses TRBV5-5 and TRBJ2-1; 10 bases agree with TRBD2. Germline loops: CDR1 SGHKS, CDR2 YYEKEE (reference sequence). The junction had 6 bases not matched to a gene; V was cut back by 0 bases and J by 9 bases. This CDR3 is 15 amino acids long. The CDR3, as DNA: TGTGCCAGCAGCTTGGGTCTAGCGGGAGCGACTGAGCAGTTCTTC. Translation gives CASSLGLAGATEQFF.

This clonotype has ten or more counts. V is TRBV20-1 and J is TRBJ1-1; 9 bases agree with TRBD1. This CDR3 is 14 amino acids long. Germline V gene sequence: CDR1 DFQATT, CDR2 SNEGSKA (reference sequence). Trimming took 6 bases from V and 1 from J; bases not matched to a gene: 6. Here the CDR3 reads CSAAGQGSNTEAFF. CDR3 in DNA: TGCAGTGCGGCGGGACAGGGCTCGAACACTGAAGCTTTCTTT.